This T cell receptor beta chain is from a study of response to subunit inactivated influenza vaccine. Study-wide findings and caveats: Few new T cells, the authors suggested, are recruited by each seasonal influenza vaccination.

In its sample, this clonotype was seen a few times. The antigen is undetermined. TCRdb re-derived calls from the RT-PCR reads in MiXCR, one entry per CDR3 protein. Altogether around 520,000 distinct CDR3 sequences are present, roughly 12% being singletons, with the ten largest covering roughly 10%. The V gene's germline CDR1 is MNHEY and CDR2 SMNVEV (reference sequence). The CDR3 length is 13 residues. V was shortened by 6 bases and J by 9 bases, with 15 bases between the two germline ends. V usage is TRBV27 and J usage is TRBJ2-4; TRBD2 might be the D (5 bases). The sequence was collected from a man aged 50 to 59 who received an inactivated influenza vaccine. This sample comprised PBMCs from blood, obtained on the day of vaccination. The CDR3 DNA sequence: TGTGCCAGCAGCCGGTGGACTGGCGGCATTCAGTACTTC. This encodes CASSRWTGGIQYF.